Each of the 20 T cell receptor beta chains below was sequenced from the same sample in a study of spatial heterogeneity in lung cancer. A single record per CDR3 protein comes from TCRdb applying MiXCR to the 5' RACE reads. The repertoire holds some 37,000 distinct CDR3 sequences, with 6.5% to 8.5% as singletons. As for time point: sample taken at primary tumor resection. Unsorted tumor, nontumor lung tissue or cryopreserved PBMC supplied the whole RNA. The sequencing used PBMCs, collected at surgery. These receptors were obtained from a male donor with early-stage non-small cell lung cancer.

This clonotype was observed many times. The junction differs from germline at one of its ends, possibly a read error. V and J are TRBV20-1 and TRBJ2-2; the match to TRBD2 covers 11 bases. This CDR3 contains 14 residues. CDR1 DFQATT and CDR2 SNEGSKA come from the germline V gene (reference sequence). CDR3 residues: CSTSGGPNTGELFF. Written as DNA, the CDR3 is TGCAGTACTAGCGGGGGCCCGAACACCGGGGAGCTGTTTTTT.

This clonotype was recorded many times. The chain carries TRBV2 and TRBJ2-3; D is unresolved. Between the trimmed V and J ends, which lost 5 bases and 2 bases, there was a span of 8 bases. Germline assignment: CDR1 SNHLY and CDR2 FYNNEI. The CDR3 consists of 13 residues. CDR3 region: CASSPPYTDTQYF. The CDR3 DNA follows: TGTGCCAGCAGTCCTCCTTACACAGATACGCAGTATTTT. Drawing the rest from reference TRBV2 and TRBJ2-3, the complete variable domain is EPEVTQTPSHQVTQMGQEVILRCVPISNHLYFYWYRQILGQKVEFLVSFYNNEISEKSEIFDDQFSVERPDGSNFTLKIRSTKLEDSAMYFCASSPPYTDTQYFGPGTRLTVL.

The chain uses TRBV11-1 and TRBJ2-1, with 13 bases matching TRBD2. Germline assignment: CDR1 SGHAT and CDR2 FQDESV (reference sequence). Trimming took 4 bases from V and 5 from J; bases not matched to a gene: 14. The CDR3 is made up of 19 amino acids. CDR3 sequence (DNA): TGTGCCAGCAGCTCGTCGGGACTAGCGGGACCTCCTATTGACAATGAGCAGTTCTTC. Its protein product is CASSSSGLAGPPIDNEQFF. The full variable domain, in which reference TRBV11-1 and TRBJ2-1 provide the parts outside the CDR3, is EAEVAQSPRYKITEKSQAVAFWCDPISGHATLYWYRQILGQGPELLVQFQDESVVDDSQLPKDRFSAERLKGVDSTLKIQPAELGDSAMYLCASSSSGLAGPPIDNEQFFGPGTRLTVL.

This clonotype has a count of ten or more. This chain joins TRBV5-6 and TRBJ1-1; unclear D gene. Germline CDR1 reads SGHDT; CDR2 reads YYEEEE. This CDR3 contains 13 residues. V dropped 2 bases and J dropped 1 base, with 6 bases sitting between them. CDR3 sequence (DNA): TGTGCCAGCAGCTTTGGTCCGAACACTGAAGCTTTCTTT. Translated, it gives CASSFGPNTEAFF.

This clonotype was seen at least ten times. CDR3 DNA: TGTGCCAGCAGCCCGGGACAGGGTCACGAGCAGTACGTC. This sequence encodes CASSPGQGHEQYV. The rearrangement links TRBV21-1 to TRBJ2-7; TRBD1 was called by the table and not checked on the DNA. TRBV21-1 is listed as a pseudogene. The CDR3 contains 13 residues.

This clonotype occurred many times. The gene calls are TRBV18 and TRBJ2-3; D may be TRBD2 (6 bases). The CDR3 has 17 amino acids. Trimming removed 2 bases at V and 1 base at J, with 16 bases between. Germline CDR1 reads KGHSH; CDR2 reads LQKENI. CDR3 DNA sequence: TGTGCCAGCTCACCAACTGGCGGGGTCGGTGGCACAGATACGCAGTATTTT. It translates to CASSPTGGVGGTDTQYF. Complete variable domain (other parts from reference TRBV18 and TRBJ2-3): NAGVMQNPRHLVRRRGQEARLRCSPMKGHSHVYWYRQLPEEGLKFMVYLQKENIIDESGMPKERFSAEFPKEGPSILRIQQVVRGDSAAYFCASSPTGGVGGTDTQYFGPGTRLTVL.

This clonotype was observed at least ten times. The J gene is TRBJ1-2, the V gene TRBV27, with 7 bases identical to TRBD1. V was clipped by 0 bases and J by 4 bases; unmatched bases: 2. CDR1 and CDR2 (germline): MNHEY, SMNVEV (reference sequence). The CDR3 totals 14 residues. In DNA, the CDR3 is TGTGCCAGCAGTTTATCCGGGACAGCCTATGGCTACACCTTC. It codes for CASSLSGTAYGYTF.

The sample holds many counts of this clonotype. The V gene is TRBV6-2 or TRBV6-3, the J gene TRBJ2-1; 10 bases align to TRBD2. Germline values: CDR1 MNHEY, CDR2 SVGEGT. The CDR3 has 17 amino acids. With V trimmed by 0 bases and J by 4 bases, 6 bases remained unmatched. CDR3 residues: CASSYSGTSGIYNEQFF. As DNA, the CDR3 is TGTGCCAGCAGTTACTCTGGAACTAGCGGGATTTACAATGAGCAGTTCTTC.

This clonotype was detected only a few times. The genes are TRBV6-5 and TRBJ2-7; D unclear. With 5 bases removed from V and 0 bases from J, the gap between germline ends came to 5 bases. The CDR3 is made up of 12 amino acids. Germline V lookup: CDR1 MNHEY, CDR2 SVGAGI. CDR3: CASSRSSYEQYF. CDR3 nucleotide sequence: TGTGCCAGCAGTCGAAGCTCCTACGAGCAGTACTTC.

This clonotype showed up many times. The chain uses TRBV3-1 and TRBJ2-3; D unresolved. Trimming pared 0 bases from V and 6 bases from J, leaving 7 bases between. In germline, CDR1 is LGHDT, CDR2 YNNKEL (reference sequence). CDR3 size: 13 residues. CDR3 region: CASSQERQDTQYF. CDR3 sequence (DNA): TGTGCCAGCAGCCAAGAACGTCAGGATACGCAGTATTTT.

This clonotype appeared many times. Here the CDR3 reads CASSLLAGGTTDTQYF. The CDR3 region has the DNA TGTGCCAGCAGCTTACTTGCGGGGGGCACCACAGATACGCAGTATTTT. The V and J genes are TRBV7-3 and TRBJ2-3; TRBD2 aligns across 8 bases. Germline CDR1 SGHTA, CDR2 FQGTGA. The V and J ends lost 2 bases and 2 bases, in that order; junction bases with no gene match: 6. The CDR3 is 16 residues long.

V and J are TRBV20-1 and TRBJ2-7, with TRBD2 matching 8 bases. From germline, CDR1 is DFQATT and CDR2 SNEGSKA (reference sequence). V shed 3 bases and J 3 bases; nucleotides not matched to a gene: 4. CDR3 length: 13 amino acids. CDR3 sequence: CSASGAGGYEQYV. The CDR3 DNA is TGCAGTGCTAGTGGGGCGGGGGGCTACGAGCAGTACGTC.

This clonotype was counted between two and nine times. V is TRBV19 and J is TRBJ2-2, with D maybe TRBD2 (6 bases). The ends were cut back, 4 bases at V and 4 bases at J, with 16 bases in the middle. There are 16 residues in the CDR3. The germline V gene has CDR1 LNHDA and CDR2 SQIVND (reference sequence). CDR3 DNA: TGTGCCAGTAGTACCAAGGACTACCTCGCCACCGGGGAGCTGTTTTTT. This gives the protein CASSTKDYLATGELFF.

The CDR3 region is CASSPFTATATKNIQYF. The CDR3 DNA reads TGTGCCAGCAGCCCGTTCACGGCTACGGCTACCAAAAACATTCAGTACTTC. The chain is built from TRBV7-2 and TRBJ2-4; D is ambiguous. CDR3 length: 17 amino acids. Looked up from germline, CDR1 is SGHTA and CDR2 is FQGNSA. The ends were cut back, 5 bases at V and 2 bases at J, with 19 bases in the middle.

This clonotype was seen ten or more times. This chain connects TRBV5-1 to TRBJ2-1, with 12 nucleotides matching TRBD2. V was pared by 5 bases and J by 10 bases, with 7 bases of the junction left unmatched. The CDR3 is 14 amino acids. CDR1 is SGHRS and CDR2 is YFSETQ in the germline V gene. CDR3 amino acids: CASSGGLAGFEQFF. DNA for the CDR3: TGCGCCAGCAGTGGTGGACTAGCGGGATTCGAGCAGTTCTTC.

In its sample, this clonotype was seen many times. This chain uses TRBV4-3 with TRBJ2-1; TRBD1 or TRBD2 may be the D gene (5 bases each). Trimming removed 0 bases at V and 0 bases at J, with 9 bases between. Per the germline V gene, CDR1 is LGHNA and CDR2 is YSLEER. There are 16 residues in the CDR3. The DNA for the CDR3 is TGCGCCAGCAGCCAAGATGGGACGAGCTCCTACAATGAGCAGTTCTTC. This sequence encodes CASSQDGTSSYNEQFF.

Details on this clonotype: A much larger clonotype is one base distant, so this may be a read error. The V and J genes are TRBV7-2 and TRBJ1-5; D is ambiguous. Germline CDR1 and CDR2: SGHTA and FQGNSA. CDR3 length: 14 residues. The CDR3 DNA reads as TGTGTCAGCAGCCAAGACGGATACAATCAGCCCCAGCATTTT. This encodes CVSSQDGYNQPQHF.

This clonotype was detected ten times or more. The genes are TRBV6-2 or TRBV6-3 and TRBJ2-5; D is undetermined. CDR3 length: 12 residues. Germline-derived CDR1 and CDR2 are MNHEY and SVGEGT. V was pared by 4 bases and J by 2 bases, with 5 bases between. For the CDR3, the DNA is TGTGCCAGCAGTTCGAGTCAAGAGACCCAGTACTTC. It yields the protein CASSSSQETQYF.

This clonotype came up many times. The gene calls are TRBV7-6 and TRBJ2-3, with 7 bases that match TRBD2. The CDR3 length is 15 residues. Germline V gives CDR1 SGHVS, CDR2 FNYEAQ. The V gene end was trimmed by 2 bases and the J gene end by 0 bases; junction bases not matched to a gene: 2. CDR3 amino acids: CASSLLTSSTDTQYF. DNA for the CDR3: TGTGCCAGCAGCTTATTGACTAGCAGCACAGATACGCAGTATTTT. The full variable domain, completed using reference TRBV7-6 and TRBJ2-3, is GAGVSQSPRYKVTKRGQDVALRCDPISGHVSLYWYRQALGQGPEFLTYFNYEAQQDKSGLPNDRFSAERPEGSISTLTIQRTEQRDSAMYRCASSLLTSSTDTQYFGPGTRLTVL.

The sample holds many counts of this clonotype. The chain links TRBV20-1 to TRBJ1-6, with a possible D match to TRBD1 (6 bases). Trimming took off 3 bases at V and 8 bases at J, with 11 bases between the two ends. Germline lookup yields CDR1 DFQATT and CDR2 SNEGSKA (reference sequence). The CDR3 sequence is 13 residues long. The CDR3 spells CSARRQDDSPLHF. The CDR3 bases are TGCAGTGCTAGGCGACAGGACGATTCACCCCTCCACTTT.